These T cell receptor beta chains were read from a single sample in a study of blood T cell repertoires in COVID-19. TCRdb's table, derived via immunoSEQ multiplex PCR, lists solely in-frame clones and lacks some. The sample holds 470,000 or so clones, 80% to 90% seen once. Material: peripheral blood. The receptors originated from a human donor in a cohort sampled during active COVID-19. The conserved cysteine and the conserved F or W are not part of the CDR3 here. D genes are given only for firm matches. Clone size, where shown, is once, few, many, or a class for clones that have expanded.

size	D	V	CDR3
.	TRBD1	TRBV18	ASSPGTASYEQY
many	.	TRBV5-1	ASSLNDQNLKPGKETQY
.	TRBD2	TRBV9	ASSPGTSPYNEQF
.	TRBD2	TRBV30	AWSVNSGRGNTQY
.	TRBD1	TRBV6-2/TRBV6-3	ASSYSIRQGNSDTQY
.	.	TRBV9	ASSVLESRFRTNAGANVLT
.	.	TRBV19	ASSIPPPRSNQPQH
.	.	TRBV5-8	ASSLTGLAYGYT
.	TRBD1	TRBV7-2	ASSLARGQGGINTEAF
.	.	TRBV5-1	ASRDSAYEQY
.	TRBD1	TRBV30	AWSPWTGGYGYT
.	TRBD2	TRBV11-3	ASSLGGVSGSYEQY
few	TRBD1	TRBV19	ASNSPNHRGGHYGYT
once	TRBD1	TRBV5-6	ASSSGQGSTDYEQY
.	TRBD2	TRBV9	ASSARPNQGLDYNEQF
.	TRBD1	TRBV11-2	ASSQGQGVYNEQF
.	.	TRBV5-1	ASSLNAQGNNSPLH
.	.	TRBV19	ASSIGRGPSYNEQF
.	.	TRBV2	ASSGQPNSPLH
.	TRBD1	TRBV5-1	ASSFLGTGGSDTQY
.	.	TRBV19	ASSNTGIADTQY
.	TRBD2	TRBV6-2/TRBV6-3	ASSRPPGLAGTYEQY
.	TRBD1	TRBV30	AWSQGANEKLF
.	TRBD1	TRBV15	ATSTRTGTGYGYT
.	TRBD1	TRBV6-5	ASSWDREREQY
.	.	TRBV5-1	ASSLEPRRQETQY
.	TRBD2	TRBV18	ASSRRELDTGELF
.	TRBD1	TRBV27	ASTMTGSYSNQPQH
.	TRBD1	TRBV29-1	SVGDTGTGGTGELF
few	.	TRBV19	ASSMRQTWMEITNYGYT
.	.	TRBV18	ASSPRQTGELF